This T cell receptor beta chain was profiled in a study of human T cells and chemical hapten exposure. Study-wide context: Patients having alopecia areata, totalis or universalis were mostly female. Study outcomes and limitations: PT1 expanded TCR numbers tracked positively with patch test score.

As the library was built, unique molecular identifiers were attached to individual cDNA molecules. TCRdb reanalysed the RACE reads using MiXCR and keeps one entry per CDR3 protein. This table holds under 450,000 distinct CDR3 sequences, approximately 5.1% found once. Noted time point: patch test 1, 2 weeks after DPC sensitization. Sample treatment: therapeutic diphenylcyclopropenone sensitization with weekly scalp DPC. CDR3 length equals 15 residues. V dropped 6 bases and J dropped 4; count of bases not matched to a gene: 8. Germline V gives CDR1 SGDLS, CDR2 YYNGEE. This clonotype showed up many times. The antigen remains undetermined.

This TCR was sampled from a woman in her forties or fifties with alopecia areata. Some clones in this sample may be carry-over from other donors' samples. This specimen consisted of whole blood, obtained in connection with sensitization to the hapten diphenylcyclopropenone (DPC). This sequence joins TRBV9 and TRBJ1-4; 8 bases map to TRBD1. The CDR3 is CASNQGAGSNEKLFF. The CDR3 region has the DNA TGTGCCAGCAACCAGGGGGCGGGGAGTAATGAAAAACTGTTTTTT.